The entry below describes one TCR beta chain. Its antigen is not identified. The data were taken from a study of CD8 T cells in ankylosing spondylitis. One entry per CDR3 protein results from TCRdb running MiXCR on the 5' RACE reads. There are 350,000 or so distinct CDR3 sequences in the sample; roughly 12% occur only once, and about 10% lies in the top ten. Findings of the study overall: Earlier literature documents some of the motif variants in reactive arthritis synovial fluid and blood. Within matched ankylosing spondylitis synovial fluid, disease-linked clones were reportedly significantly enriched.

The CDR3 has 17 residues. Losses at the gene ends were 0 bases for V and 3 bases for J; bases not matched to a gene: 9. Germline lookup yields CDR1 SGHRS and CDR2 YFSETQ. The sequence derives from a female donor with ankylosing spondylitis or in good health (not recorded which). The source material was blood, either unsorted or a sorted T cell fraction (not recorded which). This sequence joins TRBV5-1 and TRBJ2-7; 10 bases line up with TRBD1. The CDR3: CASSLVYDRGRGYEQYF. CDR3 nucleotides: TGCGCCAGCAGCTTGGTCTACGACAGGGGGCGAGGCTACGAGCAGTACTTC.